The TCR beta chain described here comes from a study of blood T cells in healthy people across ages. Study-level findings and limits: Per million T cells, TCR beta diversity dropped roughly linearly as age increased. For the donors, CMV status was unknown and possibly confounded expanded clonotype changes.

J gave up 14 bases and V 6 bases, and 15 bases lay outside the gene matches. The CDR3 covers 16 residues. This clonotype was observed once. The antigen is unknown. With a J-beta primer mix and a sample-barcoded 5' primer, a second PCR ran about 7 to 12 cycles. TCRdb reanalysed the 5' RACE reads using MiXCR and keeps one entry per CDR3 protein. Of roughly 720,000 distinct CDR3 sequences listed, about 55% are singletons. The material sequenced was blood. The TCR comes from a man older than 75 in good health. The V and J genes are TRBV12-3 or TRBV12-4 and TRBJ2-3; 15 bases fit TRBD2. The CDR3 here is CASSPGLAGGLRYAYF. CDR3 bases: TGTGCCAGCAGCCCGGGACTAGCGGGAGGTTTGAGATACGCGTATTTT.